The 24 T cell receptor beta chains reported below all come from one sample, sequenced in a study of Graves' ophthalmopathy and Graves' hyperthyroidism. Amplification from RNA transcripts yielded the TCR beta CDR3 regions. Scientists carried out first-round RT-PCR using HTBI primers and then a second-round multiplex PCR. Each CDR3 protein gets one entry after TCRdb re-called the multiplex PCR reads with MiXCR. The sample records 400,000 or so distinct CDR3 sequences, just over 15% being singletons. The source material was peripheral blood. These receptors came from a woman under 30 with stable Graves' hyperthyroidism.

This clonotype was counted at least ten times. The V gene is TRBV5-1, the J gene TRBJ1-1; D uncertain. The germline V and J ends were trimmed by 2 bases and 2 bases, with 13 bases remaining between them. The CDR3 loop spans 15 amino acids. Germline CDR1 is SGHRS and CDR2 is YFSETQ. DNA of the CDR3: TGCGCCAGCAGCTTTGGCCGGACGGACAACACTGAAGCTTTCTTT. It specifies CASSFGRTDNTEAFF.

This clonotype was seen at least ten times. The chain is built from TRBV24-1 and TRBJ2-2; D not resolved. The V end was cut by 5 bases, the J end by 3 bases, with 9 bases between. The germline V gene encodes CDR1 KGHDR and CDR2 SFDVKD. The CDR3 totals 14 residues. Here the CDR3 DNA reads TGTGCCACCAGTGCGTGGATCTACACCGGGGAGCTGTTTTTT. Translation: CATSAWIYTGELFF.

The chain joins TRBV7-8 to TRBJ1-3; D is unclear. Germline CDR1 and CDR2: SGHVS and FQNEAQ. With 0 bases removed from V and 3 bases from J, the gap between germline ends came to 3 bases. CDR3 length: 13 amino acids. CDR3 nucleotides: TGTGCCAGCAGCTTAGCGCATGGAAACACCATATATTTT. Its translation is CASSLAHGNTIYF.

At least ten counts were recorded for this clonotype. The V call is TRBV6-1, the J call TRBJ1-5, with D unresolved. The germline V gene has CDR1 MNHNS and CDR2 SASEGT. CDR3 size: 12 residues. V lost 0 bases, J lost 6 bases, and 3 bases lay in between. The CDR3 loop reads CASSEAVQPQHF. The DNA for the CDR3 is TGTGCCAGCAGTGAAGCTGTTCAGCCCCAGCATTTT.

The CDR3 DNA sequence: TGTGCCACCAGTGATTCCCTGACAGGGATGGAGACCCAGTACTTC. Translated: CATSDSLTGMETQYF. V usage is TRBV24-1 and J usage is TRBJ2-5; the match to TRBD1 covers 7 bases. Unmatched junction bases numbered 7, after V lost 2 bases and J lost 5 bases. Germline V gene lookup returns CDR1 KGHDR and CDR2 SFDVKD. The CDR3 has 15 residues.

This clonotype was seen ten or more times. This chain links TRBV7-8 with TRBJ2-7; 9 nucleotides line up with TRBD2. The germline gives CDR1 SGHVS, CDR2 FQNEAQ. The CDR3 spans 15 residues. V lost 2 bases and J lost 2; bases outside the gene matches: 4. CDR3 DNA: TGTGCCAGCAGCTTAATGGTAGCGGGGGCCTACGAGCAGTACTTC. Protein product: CASSLMVAGAYEQYF.

This chain joins TRBV18 and TRBJ1-2; a possible D gene is TRBD1 (5 bases). V was cut by 0 bases and J by 6 bases, with 11 bases left in between. Germline assignment: CDR1 KGHSH and CDR2 LQKENI. This CDR3 spans 14 amino acids. The CDR3 DNA reads as TGTGCCAGCTCACCACCCGGCAGGGCGGATGGCTACACCTTC. The encoded protein is CASSPPGRADGYTF.

This clonotype was picked up many times. The chain recombines TRBV25-1 with TRBJ1-2; D unclear. From germline, CDR1 is MGHDK and CDR2 SYGVNS. Trimming took off 5 bases at V and 3 bases at J, with 13 bases between the two ends. CDR3 length equals 14 residues. CDR3 protein: CASSLGTAHYGYTF. CDR3 in DNA: TGTGCCAGCAGTTTAGGAACGGCACACTATGGCTACACCTTC.

This clonotype was picked up many times. V and J are TRBV7-8 and TRBJ1-1; D possibly corresponds to TRBD1 (5 bases). With 0 bases removed from V and 1 base from J, the gap between germline ends came to 12 bases. Germline-derived CDR1 and CDR2 are SGHVS and FQNEAQ. This CDR3 has 16 residues. The CDR3 is CASSLAMGVGNTEAFF. The CDR3 DNA sequence: TGTGCCAGCAGCTTAGCGATGGGGGTGGGGAACACTGAAGCTTTCTTT.

This chain links TRBV11-1 with TRBJ2-5, with 7 bases that match TRBD2. J lost 1 base, V lost 4 bases, and 3 bases had no gene match. The CDR3 is 14 residues long. The germline CDR1 and CDR2 sequences are SGHAT and FQDESV (reference sequence). Written as DNA, the CDR3 is TGTGCCAGCAGCTCCGGACTAGTCCAAGAGACCCAGTACTTC. Protein sequence: CASSSGLVQETQYF.

In this sample, this clonotype turned up many times. The V gene is TRBV6-5, the J gene TRBJ1-2; TRBD1 matches 8 bases. The CDR3 consists of 14 residues. Trimming removed 4 bases from V and 4 bases from J; junction bases left unmatched: 5. Germline assignment: CDR1 MNHEY and CDR2 SVGAGI. CDR3 residues: CASSLTGAPYGYTF. Written as DNA, the CDR3 is TGTGCCAGCAGTTTGACAGGGGCCCCCTATGGCTACACCTTC.

This clonotype was seen at least ten times. The chain has TRBV6-1 and TRBJ2-7; D ambiguous. The germline V and J ends were trimmed by 8 bases and 6 bases, with 17 bases remaining between them. The germline V gene encodes CDR1 MNHNS and CDR2 SASEGT. This CDR3 has 13 amino acids. CDR3 nucleotides: TGTGCCAGCTTAGACCGAGTGCTCTTCGAGCAGTACTTC. Protein: CASLDRVLFEQYF.

This clonotype was seen ten or more times. The chain combines TRBV7-2 with TRBJ2-5; 8 positions match TRBD1. This CDR3 comprises 17 residues. In germline, CDR1 is SGHTA, CDR2 FQGNSA. Trimming cost V 2 bases and J 1 base; bases outside gene matches: 9. CDR3 loop: CASSLSVDRASQETQYF. As DNA, the CDR3 is TGTGCCAGCAGCTTATCCGTGGACAGGGCATCCCAAGAGACCCAGTACTTC.

In its sample, this clonotype was seen many times. The J gene is TRBJ1-2, the V gene TRBV12-3 or TRBV12-4; D unclear. Trimming took 5 bases from V and 4 from J, leaving 8 bases between them. This CDR3 has 12 residues. The DNA for the CDR3 is TGTGCCAGCAGTCCCGCAGGCTATGGCTACACCTTC. Translation gives CASSPAGYGYTF.

This rearrangement joins TRBV20-1 to TRBJ1-2, with D unresolved. Trimming removed 3 bases from V and 2 bases from J, with 13 bases in between. The CDR3 loop spans 14 amino acids. The V gene's germline CDR1 is DFQATT and CDR2 SNEGSKA (reference sequence). DNA of the CDR3: TGCAGTGCTAGCTTAAGTGGGGTAAACTATGGCTACACCTTC. Protein sequence: CSASLSGVNYGYTF.

This clonotype occurred many times. For the CDR3, the DNA is TGTGCCAGCAGACAGGGGGCACAAGAGACCCAGTACTTC. This codes for CASRQGAQETQYF. The J gene is TRBJ2-5, the V gene TRBV13; 9 bases match TRBD1. V shed 6 bases, J shed 2 bases, and the junction held 1 base outside the gene matches. Germline values: CDR1 PRHDT, CDR2 FYEKMQ (reference sequence). The length of the CDR3 is 13 residues.

The chain uses TRBV12-3 or TRBV12-4 and TRBJ2-2, with 8 bases identical to TRBD1. V shed 8 bases, J shed 4 bases, and the junction held 6 bases outside the gene matches. This CDR3 has 14 residues. For the CDR3, the DNA is TGTGCCAGCTCTTCCAGGGGGCCCACCGGGGAGCTGTTTTTT. Residues: CASSSRGPTGELFF.

The gene calls are TRBV7-2 and TRBJ1-2; no reliable D call. The CDR3 is made up of 13 amino acids. With 0 bases removed from V and 8 bases from J, the gap between germline ends came to 10 bases. Germline values: CDR1 SGHTA, CDR2 FQGNSA. CDR3 loop: CASSLAQAVGYTF. DNA for the CDR3: TGTGCCAGCAGCTTAGCTCAGGCCGTGGGCTACACCTTC.

To note about this clonotype: Being one base from a much bigger clone, this may be a read error. The genes are TRBV9 and TRBJ2-5; D unresolved. The V gene's germline CDR1 is SGDLS and CDR2 YYNGEE. The CDR3 loop spans 11 amino acids. CDR3 DNA: TGTTCCAGCAGCGATCTAGAGACCCAGTACTTC. This sequence encodes CSSSDLETQYF.

This clonotype showed up many times. CDR3 bases: TGCAGCGCTAGTCTGGGGGCGGGAGCTTTCTTT. Its protein is CSASLGAGAFF. The rearrangement joins TRBV29-1 to TRBJ1-1; D might be TRBD1 (6 bases). Germline values: CDR1 SQVTM, CDR2 ANQGSEA. CDR3 length: 11 amino acids. Trimming took off 7 bases at V and 10 bases at J, with 16 bases between the two ends.

V and J are TRBV5-6 and TRBJ1-5; unclear D gene. Germline CDR1 and CDR2: SGHDT and YYEEEE. The CDR3 runs 15 residues. Trimming pared 0 bases from V and 7 bases from J, leaving 14 bases between. The chain's CDR3 is CASSLGTDSRQPQHF. The DNA of the CDR3 is TGTGCCAGCAGCTTGGGGACGGACTCCAGGCAGCCCCAGCATTTT. The entire variable domain, with the rest obtained from reference TRBV5-6 and TRBJ1-5, is as follows: DAGVTQSPTHLIKTRGQQVTLRCSPKSGHDTVSWYQQALGQGPQFIFQYYEEEERQRGNFPDRFSGHQFPNYSSELNVNALLLGDSALYLCASSLGTDSRQPQHFGDGTRLSIL.

This clonotype has at least ten counts. V and J are TRBV6-2 or TRBV6-3 and TRBJ1-2; no clear D gene. The CDR3 is 10 amino acids. The V gene's germline CDR1 is MNHEY and CDR2 SVGEGT. V was shortened by 8 bases and J by 8 bases, with 9 bases between the two germline ends. Here the CDR3 DNA reads TGTGCCAGCGGCCACTTCGGCTACACCTTC. It specifies CASGHFGYTF.

This clonotype appeared many times. The rearrangement uses TRBV9 and TRBJ2-2; tentatively, D is TRBD1 (6 bases). Deletions cut 3 bases from V and 4 bases from J, with 7 bases between. CDR3 size: 13 residues. The V gene's germline CDR1 is SGDLS and CDR2 YYNGEE. The CDR3 DNA reads as TGTGCCAGCAGCGAAGGGGGCACCGGGGAGCTGTTTTTT. This encodes CASSEGGTGELFF.

This clonotype was observed at least ten times. The chain recombines TRBV10-1 with TRBJ1-1; D is uncertain. The germline V and J ends were trimmed by 0 bases and 1 base, with 9 bases remaining between them. The V gene's germline CDR1 is WNHNN and CDR2 SYGVQD (reference sequence). The CDR3 runs 15 residues. In nucleotides, the CDR3 is TGCGCCAGCAGTGAGTCGAAGGGCCGGAACACTGAAGCTTTCTTT. Its translation: CASSESKGRNTEAFF.